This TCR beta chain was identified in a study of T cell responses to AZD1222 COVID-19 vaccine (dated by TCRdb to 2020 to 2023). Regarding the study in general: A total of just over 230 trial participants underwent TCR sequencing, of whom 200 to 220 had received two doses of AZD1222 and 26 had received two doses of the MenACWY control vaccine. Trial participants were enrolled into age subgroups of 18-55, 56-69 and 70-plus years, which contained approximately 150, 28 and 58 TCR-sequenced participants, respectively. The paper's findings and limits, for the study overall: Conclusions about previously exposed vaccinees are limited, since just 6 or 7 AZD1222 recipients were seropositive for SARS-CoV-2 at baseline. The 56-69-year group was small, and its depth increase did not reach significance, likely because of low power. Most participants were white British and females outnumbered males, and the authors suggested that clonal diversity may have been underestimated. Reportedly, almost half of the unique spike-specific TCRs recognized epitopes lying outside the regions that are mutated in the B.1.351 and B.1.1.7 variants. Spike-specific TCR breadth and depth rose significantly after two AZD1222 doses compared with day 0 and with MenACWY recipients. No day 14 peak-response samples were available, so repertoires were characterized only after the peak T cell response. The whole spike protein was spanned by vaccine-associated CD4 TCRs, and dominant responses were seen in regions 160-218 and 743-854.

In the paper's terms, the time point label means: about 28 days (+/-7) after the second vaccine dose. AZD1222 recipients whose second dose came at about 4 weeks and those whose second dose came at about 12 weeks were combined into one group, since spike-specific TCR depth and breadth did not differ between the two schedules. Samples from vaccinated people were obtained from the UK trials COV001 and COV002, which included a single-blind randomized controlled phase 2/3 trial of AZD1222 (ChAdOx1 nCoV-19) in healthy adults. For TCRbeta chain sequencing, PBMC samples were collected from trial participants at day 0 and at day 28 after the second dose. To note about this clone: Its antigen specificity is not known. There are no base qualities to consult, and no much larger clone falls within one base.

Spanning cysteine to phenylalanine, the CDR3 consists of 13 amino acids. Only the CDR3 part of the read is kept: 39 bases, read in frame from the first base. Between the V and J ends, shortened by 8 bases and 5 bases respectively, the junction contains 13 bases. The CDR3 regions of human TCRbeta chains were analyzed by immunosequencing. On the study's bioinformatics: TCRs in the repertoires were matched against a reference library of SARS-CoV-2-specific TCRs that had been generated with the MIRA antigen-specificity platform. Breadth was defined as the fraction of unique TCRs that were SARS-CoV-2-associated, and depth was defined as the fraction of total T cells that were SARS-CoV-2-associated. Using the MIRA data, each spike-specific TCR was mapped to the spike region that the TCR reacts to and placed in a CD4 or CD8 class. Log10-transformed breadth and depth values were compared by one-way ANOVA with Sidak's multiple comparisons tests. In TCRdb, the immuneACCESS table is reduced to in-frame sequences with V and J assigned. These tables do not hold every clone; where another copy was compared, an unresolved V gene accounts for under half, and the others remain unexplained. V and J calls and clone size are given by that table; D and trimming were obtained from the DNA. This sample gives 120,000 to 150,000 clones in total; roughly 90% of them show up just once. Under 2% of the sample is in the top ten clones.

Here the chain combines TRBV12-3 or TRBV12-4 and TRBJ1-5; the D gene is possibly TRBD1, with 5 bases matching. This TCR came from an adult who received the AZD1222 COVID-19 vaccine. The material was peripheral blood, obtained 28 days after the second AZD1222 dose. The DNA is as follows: TGTGCCAGCTCGGGGACCGGACATCAGCCCCAGCATTTT. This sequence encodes CASSGTGHQPQHF.